The present T cell receptor (beta chain) was sequenced within a study of shared clonotypes between healthy human individuals. CDR3 length: 14 amino acids. The germline V gene has CDR1 LNHDA and CDR2 SQIVND (reference sequence). The V gene lost 3 bases and the J gene lost 1 base, with 8 bases spanning the gap. Points on this clone: Its matching antigen is unknown.

Deep-level settings were used for running the assay. Clones were read by immunoSEQ multiplex PCR, and TCRdb kept only the in-frame ones, dropping some. The data contain 650,000 to 800,000 clones, approximately 77% of them singletons. Study findings and constraints: Sorted-subset samples were not fully sequenced, rarefaction indicated.

The genes are TRBV19 and TRBJ2-3; unclear D gene. Sequences were obtained from memory CD4+ T cells sorted from blood. Described subset: CD45RA-negative fraction. The sequence came from a woman in her twenties or thirties in good health. CDR3 in amino acids: CASSISRGTDTQYF. CDR3 coding DNA: TGTGCCAGTAGTATTTCTCGCGGCACAGATACGCAGTATTTT.